Following are 21 T cell receptor beta chains from one sample sequenced in a study of blood T cells in healthy people across ages. For the second PCR, which ran for roughly 6 to 11 cycles, a sample-barcoded 5' primer and a J-beta primer mix were used. TCRdb ran MiXCR on the 5' RACE reads and lists one entry per CDR3 protein. The top ten clones hold around 3.6% of a sample with 800,000 or so distinct CDR3 sequences, around 25% of them seen once. This sample was shared with a second study, whose subject was T cells of mothers and their children.

The sequencing input was blood. These receptor sequences come from a boy younger than 18 in good health.

The rearrangement links TRBV7-9 to TRBJ2-5, with 9 nucleotides matching TRBD1. Near its end, the DNA agrees better with TRBJ2-1, so the J call may be wrong. The V gene's germline CDR1 is SEHNR and CDR2 FQNEAQ (reference sequence). The CDR3 is made up of 12 amino acids. This chain's CDR3 is CASSTGGAEQFF. The CDR3 coding sequence is TGTGCCAGCAGCACAGGGGGCGCCGAGCAGTTCTTC.

The chain uses TRBV7-9 and TRBJ2-7; TRBD1 is a possible D gene (6 bases). CDR1 is SEHNR, CDR2 FQNEAQ, per germline (reference sequence). The V and J ends lost 4 bases and 6 bases respectively, with 16 bases between them. CDR3 length equals 14 residues. The CDR3 coding sequence is TGTGCCAGCAGCTACGCAGGGGATCTGAGCGAGCAGTACTTC. As protein: CASSYAGDLSEQYF.

This clonotype has just a few counts. The J gene is TRBJ2-2, the V gene TRBV7-2; D gene uncertain. The V end lost 3 bases, the J end lost 1 base, and 12 bases lay between the germline ends. This CDR3 has 16 amino acids. CDR1 is SGHTA, CDR2 FQGNSA, per germline. The CDR3 bases are TGTGCCAGCAGCTTCTCCAGTCGGAAGAACACCGGGGAGCTGTTTTTT. Encoded protein: CASSFSSRKNTGELFF.

This rearrangement joins TRBV20-1 to TRBJ2-1; 9 nucleotides line up with TRBD1. With 6 bases clipped from V and 9 bases from J, the junction kept 6 bases outside the gene matches. Germline values: CDR1 DFQATT, CDR2 SNEGSKA (reference sequence). There are 12 residues in the CDR3. Written as DNA, the CDR3 is TGCAGTGCAAGGACAGGGGATAGTGAGCAGTTCTTC. Translating it yields CSARTGDSEQFF.

This clonotype has only a few counts. The gene calls are TRBV4-3 and TRBJ2-2, with D maybe TRBD1 (5 bases). The V and J ends lost 0 bases and 6 bases respectively, with 11 bases between them. This CDR3 comprises 15 residues. Germline CDR1 and CDR2: LGHNA and YSLEER. The CDR3 bases are TGCGCCAGCAGCCAAGATCCAGGGATGGCCGGGGAGCTGTTTTTT. It codes for CASSQDPGMAGELFF.

Only a few counts were recorded for this clonotype. The gene calls are TRBV20-1 and TRBJ2-5, with 7 nucleotides matching TRBD2. The DNA end is a closer match to TRBJ2-7, so the J assignment may be wrong. The CDR3 is 19 residues long. CDR1 and CDR2 (germline): DFQATT, SNEGSKA (reference sequence). The CDR3 reads CSASAWGRGSSLGPYEQYF. The CDR3 nucleotides read TGCAGTGCTAGTGCTTGGGGTCGCGGGAGTAGTTTGGGTCCCTACGAGCAGTACTTC.

This clonotype has only a few counts. The chain joins TRBV11-2 to TRBJ2-1, with a weak D call TRBD2 (6 bases). Germline CDR1 SGHAT, CDR2 FQNNGV. This CDR3 has 17 residues. V lost 1 base to trimming and J lost 2 bases, with 15 bases between them. CDR3 sequence: CASSLAFGGATYNEQFF. CDR3 nucleotide sequence: TGTGCCAGCAGCTTAGCCTTCGGCGGGGCCACCTACAATGAGCAGTTCTTC.

This clonotype has a single count. A read error may produce the germline difference seen at one junction end. This rearrangement joins TRBV9 to TRBJ2-7; maybe TRBD2 (6 bases). CDR1 is SGDLS, CDR2 YYNGEE, per germline. The CDR3 loop spans 15 amino acids. The CDR3 sequence is CANSVGGGAPYEQYF. The CDR3 nucleotides read TGTGCCAACAGCGTAGGTGGAGGGGCACCCTACGAGCAGTACTTC.

This clonotype showed up just once. One end of the junction varies from germline; a read error may be responsible. CDR3 coding DNA: TGTGCCACGGGAGTTGGAGAGTCCCAGTACTTC. This codes for CATGVGESQYF. The gene calls are TRBV10-3 and TRBJ2-5; maybe TRBD2 (6 bases). Germline-derived CDR1 and CDR2 are ENHRY and SYGVKD. This CDR3 region has 11 residues.

In this sample, this clonotype turned up a few times. The chain is built from TRBV7-2 and TRBJ2-4; TRBD1 or TRBD2 may be the D gene (6 bases each). The CDR3 spans 17 residues. From germline, CDR1 is SGHTA and CDR2 FQGNSA. Trimming took off 5 bases at V and 7 bases at J, with 24 bases between the two ends. DNA of the CDR3: TGTGCCAGCAGCCCCCACCCACTGGGGGGCCAAGGGAACATTCAGTACTTC. Translating gives CASSPHPLGGQGNIQYF.

The chain couples TRBV25-1 to TRBJ1-1; 7 nucleotides agree with TRBD1. The V gene's germline CDR1 is MGHDK and CDR2 SYGVNS. This CDR3 spans 15 amino acids. V shed 6 bases, J shed 1 base, and the junction held 8 bases outside the gene matches. For the CDR3, the DNA is TGTGCCAGCAGGGATAGACAGGGTCGGAACACTGAAGCTTTCTTT. Amino acid sequence: CASRDRQGRNTEAFF.

CDR3 residues: CASSYGLAGGPPLTEQYF. In nucleotides, the CDR3 is TGTGCCAGCAGCTACGGATTAGCGGGAGGGCCCCCCTTGACCGAGCAGTACTTC. The chain couples TRBV11-2 to TRBJ2-5; 11 bases line up with TRBD2. The J call may be faulty, since TRBJ2-7 better matches the DNA end. This CDR3 is 18 amino acids long. Looked up from germline, CDR1 is SGHAT and CDR2 is FQNNGV.

This clonotype has more than one count but fewer than ten. The CDR3 DNA follows: TGCAGCGTTGAAGATCAGGGCAGTGAAAAACTGTTTTTT. This codes for CSVEDQGSEKLFF. The chain couples TRBV29-1 to TRBJ1-4; D may be TRBD1 (5 bases). V lost 0 bases and J 7 bases, leaving 9 bases between the germline ends. The length of the CDR3 is 13 residues. The V gene's germline CDR1 is SQVTM and CDR2 ANQGSEA.

The rearrangement joins TRBV29-1 to TRBJ1-2; 7 bases align to TRBD1. The length of the CDR3 is 14 residues. CDR1 is SQVTM, CDR2 ANQGSEA, per germline. With 3 bases clipped from V and 5 bases from J, the junction kept 9 bases outside the gene matches. CDR3 DNA: TGCAGCGTTGATGCGAAGGGGGCAGAGTATGGCTACACCTTC. Translating it yields CSVDAKGAEYGYTF.

This clonotype was counted between two and nine times. The V call is TRBV2, the J call TRBJ2-5; TRBD2 matches at 9 bases. Germline V gives CDR1 SNHLY, CDR2 FYNNEI. The trim removed 6 bases at V and 5 bases at J, leaving 4 bases unmatched. This CDR3 has 13 residues. In nucleotides, the CDR3 is TGTGCCAGCAGGAAAGGACTAGCGGAGACCCAGTACTTC. Residues: CASRKGLAETQYF. The complete variable domain, with remaining parts taken from reference TRBV2 and TRBJ2-5, reads EPEVTQTPSHQVTQMGQEVILRCVPISNHLYFYWYRQILGQKVEFLVSFYNNEISEKSEIFDDQFSVERPDGSNFTLKIRSTKLEDSAMYFCASRKGLAETQYFGPGTRLLVL.

This clonotype was detected a few times. The chain employs TRBV29-1 and TRBJ1-1; 8 nucleotides line up with TRBD1. Looked up from germline, CDR1 is SQVTM and CDR2 is ANQGSEA. The CDR3 is 13 amino acids. V shed 4 bases, J shed 7 bases, and the junction held 8 bases outside the gene matches. The CDR3 reads CSVGRGTGVEAFF. The CDR3 DNA reads as TGCAGCGTTGGACGTGGGACAGGAGTTGAAGCTTTCTTT. The full variable domain, with the rest looked up from reference TRBV29-1 and TRBJ1-1, is SAVISQKPSRDICQRGTSLTIQCQVDSQVTMMFWYRQQPGQSLTLIATANQGSEATYESGFVIDKFPISRPNLTFSTLTVSNMSPEDSSIYLCSVGRGTGVEAFFGQGTRLTVV.

The CDR3 nucleotides are TGTGCCAGCAGCCACCTATTCGGTCGCGGCTACACCTTC. This encodes CASSHLFGRGYTF. The V call is TRBV7-9, the J call TRBJ1-2; D is undetermined. The CDR3 sequence is 13 residues long. Germline CDR1 is SEHNR and CDR2 is FQNEAQ (reference sequence). V shed 5 bases and J shed 8 bases, with 15 bases lying between them.

The chain combines TRBV20-1 with TRBJ2-5; possibly TRBD2 for D (5 bases). The CDR3 covers 15 residues. Germline V gives CDR1 DFQATT, CDR2 SNEGSKA (reference sequence). V lost 2 bases and J 1 base, leaving 14 bases between the germline ends. CDR3 in amino acids: CSARLGRRPQETQYF. CDR3 in DNA: TGCAGTGCTAGATTGGGCCGGAGGCCCCAAGAGACCCAGTACTTC.

This chain connects TRBV28 to TRBJ2-7; 8 bases fit TRBD1. The CDR3 runs 14 residues. Germline CDR1 reads MDHEN; CDR2 reads SYDVKM. V lost 5 bases and J lost 6; bases outside the gene matches: 9. The CDR3 coding sequence is TGTGCCAGCAGTCCCGACAGGGGTCACTCCGAGCAGTACTTC. Translating it yields CASSPDRGHSEQYF.

The chain joins TRBV12-3 or TRBV12-4 to TRBJ2-4; 9 bases are a match to TRBD2. Trimming removed 3 bases from V and 0 bases from J; junction bases left unmatched: 9. The CDR3 contains 18 residues. The CDR3 loop is CASSFISGSWVAKNIQYF. For the CDR3, the DNA is TGTGCCAGCAGTTTTATTAGCGGGAGCTGGGTAGCCAAAAACATTCAGTACTTC.

For the CDR3, the DNA is TGCGCCAGCAGCGTTGGGCAGAAGTTAAATGAAAAACTGTTTTTT. Translation gives CASSVGQKLNEKLFF. The chain links TRBV4-1 to TRBJ1-4; no definite D call. Trimming stripped 5 bases from V and 5 bases from J, with 15 bases between. The CDR3 is made up of 15 amino acids. CDR1 and CDR2 from the germline V gene are MGHRA and YSYEKL.